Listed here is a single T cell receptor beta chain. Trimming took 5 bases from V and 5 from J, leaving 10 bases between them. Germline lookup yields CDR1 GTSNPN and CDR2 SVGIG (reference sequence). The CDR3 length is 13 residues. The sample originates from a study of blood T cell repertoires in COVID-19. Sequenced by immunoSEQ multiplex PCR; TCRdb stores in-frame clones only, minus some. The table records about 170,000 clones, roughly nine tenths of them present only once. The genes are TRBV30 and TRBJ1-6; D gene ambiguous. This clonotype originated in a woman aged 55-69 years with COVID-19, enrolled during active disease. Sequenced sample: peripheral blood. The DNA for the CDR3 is TGTGCCTGGCTGGGGAGCAATAATTCACCCCTCCACTTT. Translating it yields CAWLGSNNSPLHF.